The present entry profiles one T cell receptor beta chain with its context. This receptor's antigen is unknown. No base quality information exists; no much larger clone differs at one position. Library preparation used the immunoSEQ multiplex PCR assay. TCRdb obtained this table from immuneACCESS and retained in-frame rearrangements with V and J assigned. These tables miss some clones; where compared with another copy, unresolved V genes account for less than half of the shortfall, and the remainder is unexplained. Counted in this sample were about 98,000 clones; almost 90% of them appeared once. The biggest ten clones account for 4.9% of the sample. Focal radiation therapy combined with CTLA-4 blockade (ipilimumab) was tested in patients with chemo-refractory metastatic non-small-cell lung cancer. This entry is derived from a study of radiotherapy plus CTLA-4 blockade in lung cancer (dated by TCRdb to 2017 to 2018). Regarding the complete study: Among enrolled patients, 18% had an objective response and approximately 30% reached disease control. What the work shows at the level of the full study, not this receptor alone: After treatment with radiotherapy and ipilimumab, TCR clones that originated in tumors expanded in peripheral blood. Increased serum interferon-beta after radiation, together with early dynamic changes in blood T cell clones, were reported to be the strongest predictors of response.

The V end gives up 5 bases and the J end 7 bases, leaving 10 bases in the junction not matched to a gene. The germline V gene (reference sequence) supplies CDR1 SEHNR and CDR2 FQNEAQ. Including cysteine and phenylalanine, the CDR3 has 14 amino acids. CDR3 DNA is the only sequence kept; it has 42 bases, read in frame from the first base. The rearrangement combines TRBV7-9 with TRBJ1-1; 7 central nucleotides agree with TRBD1. The input for sequencing was peripheral blood, taken from a patient treated with radiotherapy plus ipilimumab. The sequence came from a human donor with non-small cell lung cancer that progressed on radiotherapy plus ipilimumab. For the CDR3, the sequence is CASSPDRVLGEAFF. In nucleotides, the sequence is TGTGCCAGCAGCCCCGACAGGGTCCTGGGTGAAGCTTTCTTT.